The clone carrying this T cell receptor beta chain was picked up one time. What it binds is not known. The germline gives CDR1 MNHEY, CDR2 SVGAGI. V shed 2 bases, J shed 5 bases, and the junction held 3 bases outside the gene matches. The CDR3 runs to 14 residues. Presence of unique molecular identifiers characterized the TCR beta cDNA libraries. Each sample of roughly 0.9 to 11 million input T cells yielded 500,000 or so cDNA molecules, so each molecule approximated one T cell. TCRdb re-derived calls from the PCR reads in MiXCR, one entry per CDR3 protein. The sample records about 680,000 distinct CDR3 sequences, roughly three fifths being singletons. This specimen belongs to a study of post-analysis software for immune sequencing data. General study results and limits: When patients were compared with controls, about 5 TRBV segments were more frequent, TRBV5-6, TRBV5-1 and TRBV20-1 among them.

This sequence was found in a girl aged 2 to 10 with multiple sclerosis. Sequences were obtained from blood. J is TRBJ2-5 and V is TRBV6-5; 9 bases agree with TRBD1. The CDR3 spells CASSYTGGLETQYF. The CDR3 DNA follows: TGTGCCAGCAGTTACACAGGGGGCCTGGAGACCCAGTACTTC.